A single sample is the source of the 27 T cell receptor beta chains below, sequenced in a study of CD8+ T cells in alopecia areata. Extracted RNA was reverse transcribed, and the resulting cDNA served as sequencing template. Sequencing was performed with immunoSEQ multiplex PCR; in TCRdb, only in-frame clones are kept and a portion is missing. The data contain about 180,000 clones, roughly 59% of them singletons. Sequencing used CD4+ T cells sorted from blood, obtained at week 0. These TCRs come from a human donor with alopecia areata.

The V call is TRBV11-2, the J call TRBJ2-7, with D tentatively TRBD1 (5 bases). The CDR3 consists of 15 residues. Per germline, CDR1 SGHAT and CDR2 FQNNGV. V shed 6 bases and J shed 3 bases, with 18 bases lying between them. The CDR3 loop is CASSRSAGRHYEQYF. As DNA, the CDR3 is TGTGCCAGCAGTCGCTCGGCAGGGCGACACTACGAGCAGTACTTC.

The CDR3 reads CASSQSGSVYGYTF. The CDR3 nucleotides read TGCGCCAGCAGCCAATCAGGGAGTGTGTATGGCTACACCTTC. The rearrangement joins TRBV4-3 to TRBJ1-2; a possible D gene is TRBD1 (5 bases). The CDR3 totals 14 residues. Germline V gene data show CDR1 as LGHNA and CDR2 as YSLEER. Trimming took 2 bases from V and 5 from J, leaving 12 bases between them.

A single count supports this clone. V gene TRBV9 combines with J gene TRBJ1-1, with a weak D call TRBD1 (5 bases). CDR1 is SGDLS, CDR2 YYNGEE, per germline. The germline V and J ends were trimmed by 4 bases and 1 base, with 20 bases remaining between them. The CDR3 is 17 amino acids. This CDR3 reads CASSPQGRDTPNTEAFF. The CDR3 bases are TGTGCCAGCAGCCCGCAGGGTAGGGATACACCGAACACTGAAGCTTTCTTT.

As DNA, the CDR3 is TGTGCCTGGAGCGGGGGCAGAGAGAACACTGAAGCTTTCTTT. Translated: CAWSGGRENTEAFF. The rearrangement uses TRBV30 and TRBJ1-1; the D gene is possibly TRBD1 (6 bases). CDR1 is GTSNPN, CDR2 SVGIG, per germline (reference sequence). The length of the CDR3 is 14 residues. The ends were cut back, 3 bases at V and 1 base at J, with 12 bases in the middle. Full variable domain (remainder filled in from reference TRBV30 and TRBJ1-1): SQTIHQWPATLVQPVGSPLSLECTVEGTSNPNLYWYRQAAGRGLQLLFYSVGIGQISSEVPQNLSASRPQDRQFILSSKKLLLSDSGFYLCAWSGGRENTEAFFGQGTRLTVV.

This clone showed up just a few times. The rearrangement uses TRBV27 and TRBJ1-5; D perhaps matches TRBD1 (5 bases). Trimming removed 4 bases from V and 2 bases from J, with 15 bases in between. CDR1 is MNHEY and CDR2 is SMNVEV in the germline V gene (reference sequence). The CDR3 is 16 residues long. The CDR3 is CASSSLKSGGNQPQHF. CDR3 DNA sequence: TGTGCCAGCAGTTCCCTAAAGTCGGGGGGCAATCAGCCCCAGCATTTT.

The chain couples TRBV20-1 to TRBJ1-2; D is uncertain. V shed 0 bases and J shed 5 bases, with 4 bases lying between them. Germline V gene lookup returns CDR1 DFQATT and CDR2 SNEGSKA (reference sequence). The CDR3 has 11 residues. The CDR3 here is CSARDKYGYTF. DNA for the CDR3: TGCAGTGCTAGAGACAAATATGGCTACACCTTC.

The V call is TRBV7-6, the J call TRBJ2-1; 8 nucleotides agree with TRBD2. The CDR3 has 18 residues. The germline CDR1 and CDR2 sequences are SGHVS and FNYEAQ. After removal of 1 base from V and 5 bases from J, the junction contained 13 bases not matched to a gene. Written as DNA, the CDR3 is TGTGCCAGCAGCTTAGAGTGGACGGGGGGGAAAAGAGACAATGAGCAGTTCTTC. Its protein is CASSLEWTGGKRDNEQFF.

The chain has TRBV30 and TRBJ1-5; D is undetermined. The V gene's germline CDR1 is GTSNPN and CDR2 SVGIG (reference sequence). V lost 0 bases and J 6 bases, leaving 12 bases between the germline ends. The CDR3 extends over 14 amino acids. As DNA, the CDR3 is TGTGCCTGGAGTGTACAAGCGGGCAGTCAGCCCCAGCATTTT. It translates to CAWSVQAGSQPQHF.

V usage is TRBV14 and J usage is TRBJ2-1, with 11 nucleotides matching TRBD2. V lost 5 bases to trimming and J lost 7 bases; unmatched junction nucleotides: 4. The CDR3 runs 14 residues. Germline CDR1 is SGHDN and CDR2 is FVKESK. CDR3 loop: CASSILAGVNEQFF. In nucleotides, the CDR3 is TGTGCCAGCAGCATACTAGCGGGGGTAAATGAGCAGTTCTTC.

This chain links TRBV14 with TRBJ2-3; D is possibly TRBD2 (6 bases). Germline V gene data show CDR1 as SGHDN and CDR2 as FVKESK. The length of the CDR3 is 15 residues. The ends were cut back, 6 bases at V and 3 bases at J, with 16 bases in the middle. CDR3 sequence: CASRPQGGETDTQYF. CDR3 coding DNA: TGTGCCAGCAGGCCCCAGGGCGGGGAGACAGATACGCAGTATTTT.

This clone was counted between two and nine times. This chain uses TRBV2 with TRBJ1-5; maybe TRBD1 (5 bases). CDR1 is SNHLY and CDR2 is FYNNEI in the germline V gene. Trimming shortened V by 7 bases and J by 6 bases, and 13 bases separated the two germline ends. The CDR3 contains 13 residues. DNA of the CDR3: TGTGCCAGCAACCCCCGGGGGAGTCAGCCCCAGCATTTT. As protein: CASNPRGSQPQHF.

This chain uses TRBV5-1 with TRBJ2-5, with 10 nucleotides matching TRBD2. V gave up 0 bases and J gave up 5 bases; unmatched junction bases: 7. Germline V gene lookup returns CDR1 SGHRS and CDR2 YFSETQ. The CDR3 runs 16 residues. The CDR3 region has the DNA TGCGCCAGCAGCTTGGTGCCTAGCGGGGGTCGGGAGACCCAGTACTTC. Protein: CASSLVPSGGRETQYF.

Only a few counts were recorded for this clone. V gene TRBV15 combines with J gene TRBJ1-1, with a weak D call TRBD1 (6 bases). The V gene lost 2 bases and the J gene lost 1 base, with 8 bases spanning the gap. The CDR3 runs to 14 residues. CDR1 LNHNV and CDR2 YYDKDF come from the germline V gene (reference sequence). CDR3 sequence: CATSRKTGNTEAFF. CDR3 bases: TGTGCCACCAGCAGAAAGACAGGGAACACTGAAGCTTTCTTT.

The chain couples TRBV5-1 to TRBJ1-5; D is perhaps TRBD1 (5 bases). CDR3 size: 15 residues. Germline CDR1 and CDR2: SGHRS and YFSETQ. The V end was cut by 5 bases, the J end by 0 bases, with 12 bases between. As DNA, the CDR3 is TGCGCCAGCAGAAATGACAGCCGTAGCAATCAGCCCCAGCATTTT. As protein: CASRNDSRSNQPQHF.

V gene TRBV7-2 combines with J gene TRBJ2-7; D may be TRBD1 (6 bases). V shed 5 bases and J shed 2 bases, with 10 bases lying between them. Germline loops: CDR1 SGHTA, CDR2 FQGNSA. The CDR3 loop spans 13 amino acids. The chain's CDR3 is CASSLSGAYEQYF. DNA of the CDR3: TGTGCCAGCAGCCTTTCAGGGGCCTACGAGCAGTACTTC.

V and J are TRBV29-1 and TRBJ2-3, with a weak D call TRBD1 (6 bases). Trimming removed 0 bases from V and 5 bases from J, with 21 bases in between. This CDR3 is built from 17 residues. CDR1 and CDR2 from the germline V gene are SQVTM and ANQGSEA. CDR3 residues: CSVEDATTGRDRDTQYF. The CDR3 DNA follows: TGCAGCGTTGAAGATGCTACGACAGGTAGAGACAGAGATACGCAGTATTTT.

This clone was counted once. The V and J genes are TRBV7-8 and TRBJ2-3; 12 bases match TRBD2. Germline CDR1 is SGHVS and CDR2 is FQNEAQ. The CDR3 covers 18 residues. Unmatched junction bases numbered 12, after V lost 5 bases and J lost 3 bases. The CDR3 nucleotides are TGTGCCAGCAGCACCGGACTAGCGGGAAGGTGGCTGACAGATACGCAGTATTTT. Amino acids: CASSTGLAGRWLTDTQYF.

V is TRBV27 and J is TRBJ2-5; D not certain. Germline loops: CDR1 MNHEY, CDR2 SMNVEV (reference sequence). Trimming pared 3 bases from V and 5 bases from J, leaving 10 bases between. The CDR3 has 13 residues. Written as DNA, the CDR3 is TGTGCCAGCAGTTTGGGTTTTGGGGAGACCCAGTACTTC. It codes for CASSLGFGETQYF.

The gene calls are TRBV29-1 and TRBJ2-3; 7 bases match TRBD2. V shed 6 bases and J 9 bases; nucleotides not matched to a gene: 9. The CDR3 covers 12 residues. CDR1 and CDR2 from the germline V gene are SQVTM and ANQGSEA. CDR3 bases: TGCAGCGTGCACACGACCGGGGGGACGCAGTATTTT. It specifies CSVHTTGGTQYF.

The gene calls are TRBV5-1 and TRBJ1-1; no firm D call. The ends were cut back, 3 bases at V and 2 bases at J, with 2 bases in the middle. The CDR3 sequence is 11 residues long. Germline CDR1 SGHRS, CDR2 YFSETQ. The CDR3 DNA sequence: TGCGCCAGCAGCTCTAACACTGAAGCTTTCTTT. Encoded protein: CASSSNTEAFF.

In its sample, this clone was seen once. The same CDR3 arises from other DNA sequences in this sample as well. This chain links TRBV5-6 with TRBJ2-7; possible D gene TRBD1, 6 bases. V was cut by 0 bases and J by 3 bases, with 10 bases left in between. The CDR3 has 14 amino acids. Germline V gene data show CDR1 as SGHDT and CDR2 as YYEEEE. The CDR3 nucleotides read TGTGCCAGCAGCTTGGGGCAGGGGAGCTACGAGCAGTACTTC. Encoded protein: CASSLGQGSYEQYF.

The chain is built from TRBV9 and TRBJ2-6; possible D gene TRBD1, 6 bases. Germline assignment: CDR1 SGDLS and CDR2 YYNGEE. The V and J ends lost 3 bases and 12 bases respectively, with 13 bases between them. The CDR3 consists of 13 residues. The CDR3 loop is CASSAGTFSVLTF. In DNA form, the CDR3 reads TGTGCCAGCAGCGCCGGGACATTCAGCGTCCTGACTTTC.

The CDR3 spells CSVLDTGRETQYF. CDR3 nucleotides: TGCAGCGTTCTCGACACGGGGAGAGAGACCCAGTACTTC. The chain combines TRBV29-1 with TRBJ2-5; D is perhaps TRBD2 (5 bases). Germline V CDR1 and CDR2: SQVTM, ANQGSEA. Trimming left V 5 bases short and J 4 bases short, with 14 bases between. CDR3 length: 13 amino acids.

This clone was detected a few times. CDR3 sequence reads: CASGRDRTSGANVLTF. As DNA, the CDR3 is TGTGCCAGCGGACGGGACAGAACTTCTGGGGCCAACGTCCTGACTTTC. The chain is built from TRBV9 and TRBJ2-6; 7 bases align to TRBD1. The ends lost 7 bases at V and 1 base at J; junction bases unmatched: 8. Germline V lookup: CDR1 SGDLS, CDR2 YYNGEE. CDR3 length: 16 amino acids.

The chain uses TRBV5-1 and TRBJ2-3; 7 bases line up with TRBD2. The CDR3 sequence is 15 residues long. CDR1 and CDR2 from the germline V gene are SGHRS and YFSETQ. V was clipped by 6 bases and J by 5 bases; unmatched bases: 12. For the CDR3, the DNA is TGCGCCAGCACCAGGGACTACGGGGCCAAAGATACGCAGTATTTT. It codes for CASTRDYGAKDTQYF.

The chain couples TRBV30 to TRBJ1-3; D is uncertain. The V end was cut by 2 bases, the J end by 0 bases, with 5 bases between. CDR1 is GTSNPN and CDR2 is SVGIG in the germline V gene (reference sequence). The CDR3 is 13 residues long. CDR3 amino acids: CAWSTLSGNTIYF. CDR3 nucleotide sequence: TGTGCCTGGAGTACTCTCTCTGGAAACACCATATATTTT.

The rearrangement uses TRBV5-1 and TRBJ2-3; 7 bases agree with TRBD1. Germline lookup yields CDR1 SGHRS and CDR2 YFSETQ. V lost 0 bases and J lost 4; bases outside the gene matches: 5. CDR3 size: 15 residues. The CDR3 DNA follows: TGCGCCAGCAGCTTGGGAGGGGGCGCCCCAGATACGCAGTATTTT. Amino acid sequence: CASSLGGGAPDTQYF.